The 17 T cell receptor beta chains below all came from one sample that was sequenced in a study of T cell responses to AZD1222 COVID-19 vaccine. The repertoire was sequenced with immunoSEQ multiplex PCR; TCRdb's copy has only in-frame clones and lacks some. The sample consists of approximately 300,000 clones, almost 95% of them appearing once. Material: peripheral blood, obtained 28 days after the second AZD1222 dose. The source is an adult who received the AZD1222 COVID-19 vaccine.

The rearrangement links TRBV5-1 to TRBJ2-7; maybe TRBD2 (6 bases). Per the germline V gene, CDR1 is SGHRS and CDR2 is YFSETQ. V gave up 1 base and J gave up 3 bases, with 11 bases separating them. This CDR3 has 14 amino acids. The CDR3 coding sequence is TGCGCCAGCAGCTTGTCACTAGCAGGCTACGAGCAGTACTTC. Its protein product is CASSLSLAGYEQYF. Based on the CDR3 plus reference TRBV5-1 and TRBJ2-7, the full variable domain is KAGVTQTPRYLIKTRGQQVTLSCSPISGHRSVSWYQQTPGQGLQFLFEYFSETQRNKGNFPGRFSGRQFSNSRSEMNVSTLELGDSALYLCASSLSLAGYEQYFGPGTRLTVT.

In this sample, this clone turned up once. J is TRBJ2-1 and V is TRBV19; D is unresolved. The V end was cut by 6 bases, the J end by 10 bases, with 10 bases between. Per the germline V gene, CDR1 is LNHDA and CDR2 is SQIVND (reference sequence). The CDR3 runs to 11 residues. CDR3: CASRSSREQFF. CDR3 nucleotides: TGTGCCAGTAGATCGTCTAGGGAGCAGTTCTTC.

The chain joins TRBV7-2 to TRBJ1-5; D perhaps matches TRBD1 (5 bases). Germline CDR1 and CDR2: SGHTA and FQGNSA. With 1 base removed from V and 0 bases from J, the gap between germline ends came to 13 bases. The CDR3 has 17 amino acids. The CDR3 DNA reads TGTGCCAGCAGCTTAGTCTATGGACATTATAGCAATCAGCCCCAGCATTTT. It yields the protein CASSLVYGHYSNQPQHF.

The J gene is TRBJ2-6, the V gene TRBV6-4; D gene ambiguous. The CDR3 consists of 15 residues. The V gene lost 8 bases and the J gene lost 0 bases, with 11 bases spanning the gap. CDR1 and CDR2 from the germline V gene are MRHNA and SNTAGT. The CDR3 loop is CASSGGSSGANVLTF. In DNA form, the CDR3 reads TGTGCCAGCTCGGGTGGCAGCTCTGGGGCCAACGTCCTGACTTTC.

In nucleotides, the CDR3 is TGTGCCAGCAGAAGGGCCACTCTCAACACTGAAGCTTTCTTT. It yields the protein CASRRATLNTEAFF. The chain uses TRBV6-5 and TRBJ1-1, with D hard to call. Germline CDR1 reads MNHEY; CDR2 reads SVGAGI. The germline V and J ends were trimmed by 6 bases and 2 bases, with 13 bases remaining between them. The CDR3 runs to 14 residues.

Comments on this clone: The same CDR3 can be traced to other DNA sequences in this sample. The rearrangement joins TRBV5-1 to TRBJ1-3; D possibly corresponds to TRBD1 (6 bases). Germline values: CDR1 SGHRS, CDR2 YFSETQ. The CDR3 spans 16 residues. Trimming pared 0 bases from V and 0 bases from J, leaving 10 bases between. CDR3 loop: CASSLEGGSSGNTIYF. The CDR3 bases are TGCGCCAGCAGCTTGGAAGGGGGGTCCTCTGGAAACACCATATATTTT.

The chain employs TRBV27 and TRBJ1-2, with 10 bases lining up with TRBD1. The CDR3 sequence is 14 residues long. V trimming: 7 bases; J trimming: 4 bases; junction bases outside the gene matches: 6. Germline CDR1 MNHEY, CDR2 SMNVEV (reference sequence). CDR3 DNA: TGTGCCAGCAAGGGACAGGGGATTCCCTATGGCTACACCTTC. It encodes CASKGQGIPYGYTF.

The V call is TRBV29-1, the J call TRBJ1-4, with D unclear. Germline V gives CDR1 SQVTM, CDR2 ANQGSEA. This CDR3 comprises 13 residues. Deletions cut 7 bases from V and 7 bases from J, with 16 bases between. The CDR3 region is CSAEGLAGEKLFF. The CDR3 bases are TGCAGCGCCGAGGGTTTAGCCGGTGAAAAACTGTTTTTT.

The chain couples TRBV29-1 to TRBJ1-5, with no clear D. V was shortened by 4 bases and J by 4 bases, with 8 bases between the two germline ends. This CDR3 contains 12 residues. Germline-derived CDR1 and CDR2 are SQVTM and ANQGSEA. This chain's CDR3 is CSVGEGNQPQHF. As DNA, the CDR3 is TGCAGCGTTGGGGAAGGGAATCAGCCCCAGCATTTT.

The V and J genes are TRBV5-1 and TRBJ2-1, with 7 bases matching TRBD1. V dropped 1 base and J dropped 8; count of bases not matched to a gene: 9. The CDR3 totals 15 residues. Germline V CDR1 and CDR2: SGHRS, YFSETQ. In DNA, the CDR3 is TGCGCCAGCAGCTTGACAGGGGCCACGGGCTATGAGCAGTTCTTC. Translating gives CASSLTGATGYEQFF.

This clone occurred once. The rearrangement links TRBV7-9 to TRBJ1-2; D unclear. The germline V gene encodes CDR1 SEHNR and CDR2 FQNEAQ (reference sequence). Deletions cut 7 bases from V and 7 bases from J, with 19 bases between. This CDR3 comprises 14 residues. The CDR3 region is CASTPLNPDRGYTF. The CDR3 DNA reads TGTGCCAGCACCCCTTTGAACCCAGATCGTGGCTACACCTTC.

The chain has TRBV7-9 and TRBJ1-2; D remains ambiguous. Trimming cost V 4 bases and J 2 bases, with 11 bases left between them. This CDR3 region has 14 residues. Germline V gives CDR1 SEHNR, CDR2 FQNEAQ (reference sequence). The CDR3 spells CASSSTQLNYGYTF. CDR3 in DNA: TGTGCCAGCAGCTCTACCCAACTCAACTATGGCTACACCTTC.

The V gene is TRBV29-1, the J gene TRBJ1-5; no clear D. Germline assignment: CDR1 SQVTM and CDR2 ANQGSEA. V gave up 0 bases and J gave up 12 bases, with 15 bases separating them. This CDR3 contains 13 residues. DNA for the CDR3: TGCAGCGTTGAAGATAGCCCAGCGGGCATCCAGCATTTT. Amino acids: CSVEDSPAGIQHF.

The chain employs TRBV20-1 and TRBJ1-2; no reliable D call. The length of the CDR3 is 14 residues. Trimming stripped 3 bases from V and 3 bases from J, with 14 bases between. Germline V gene sequence: CDR1 DFQATT, CDR2 SNEGSKA (reference sequence). The CDR3 nucleotides are TGCAGTGCTAGTACACCCGGAATTTACTATGGCTACACCTTC. Translated: CSASTPGIYYGYTF.

This clone was found once. The chain links TRBV7-9 to TRBJ1-5; D gene unclear. The CDR3 spans 13 residues. V lost 5 bases, J lost 3 bases, and 8 bases lay in between. Germline V gene lookup returns CDR1 SEHNR and CDR2 FQNEAQ (reference sequence). In DNA, the CDR3 is TGTGCCAGCAGCACAAGTAACAATCAGCCCCAGCATTTT. This sequence encodes CASSTSNNQPQHF.

The chain links TRBV30 to TRBJ1-2; 8 positions match TRBD1. Germline assignment: CDR1 GTSNPN and CDR2 SVGIG (reference sequence). With V trimmed by 3 bases and J by 4 bases, 7 bases remained unmatched. The CDR3 is 14 amino acids. In nucleotides, the CDR3 is TGTGCCTGGAGAACAGGGGGTTTCCTCTATGGCTACACCTTC. This gives the protein CAWRTGGFLYGYTF.

The V gene is TRBV6-5, the J gene TRBJ2-6; 7 bases are shared with TRBD1. This CDR3 is 15 amino acids long. CDR1 and CDR2 from the germline V gene are MNHEY and SVGAGI. The J segment lost 3 bases and the V segment lost 8 bases, leaving 7 bases of the junction unmatched. The CDR3 is CASDRDVYGANVLTF. The CDR3 DNA sequence: TGTGCCAGCGACAGGGATGTCTATGGGGCCAACGTCCTGACTTTC.